The 25 T cell receptor beta chains below were found in one sample sequenced in a study of identical twins (dated by TCRdb to 2016 to 2018). The library was prepared using 5' RACE. The reads were generated on an Illumina HiSeq 2000. In TCRdb, the public reads were trimmed at Q25 with fastp and aligned with MiXCR, with productive beta chains retained. Rows with a matching CDR3 protein are joined into one entry that keeps the most common DNA and genes. Recorded for this sample are 300,000 to 400,000 distinct CDR3 sequences; 9% to 15% of them occurred a single time. The biggest ten clones account for around 7.8% of the sample. These sequences were also reported in another study, on yellow fever vaccine responses in identical twins.

Sequencing input: CD8+ T cells sorted from blood. Receptor source: a woman aged 18-29 years in good health.

There are a few counts of this clonotype. V usage is TRBV28 and J usage is TRBJ2-2, with D uncertain. The CDR3 totals 15 residues. Looked up from germline, CDR1 is MDHEN and CDR2 is SYDVKM. The ends were cut back, 7 bases at V and 0 bases at J, with 12 bases in the middle. The CDR3 nucleotides are TGTGCCAGCATCTACTCGTCCGCGAACACCGGGGAGCTGTTTTTT. Translating it yields CASIYSSANTGELFF. The full variable domain, its missing parts supplied by reference TRBV28 and TRBJ2-2, is DVKVTQSSRYLVKRTGEKVFLECVQDMDHENMFWYRQDPGLGLRLIYFSYDVKMKEKGDIPEGYSVSREKKERFSLILESASTNQTSMYLCASIYSSANTGELFFGEGSRLTVL.

This clonotype was seen many times. The chain couples TRBV5-1 to TRBJ2-7, with D possibly matching TRBD2 (6 bases). V lost 0 bases and J lost 5, with 12 bases in between. Germline CDR1 is SGHRS and CDR2 is YFSETQ. This CDR3 is built from 14 residues. The CDR3 here is CASSLGGLGNEQYV. CDR3 coding DNA: TGCGCCAGCAGCTTGGGGGGACTTGGGAACGAGCAGTACGTC.

This clonotype was seen a few times. V is TRBV27 and J is TRBJ2-7; D remains ambiguous. The CDR3 runs 15 residues. CDR1 is MNHEY and CDR2 is SMNVEV in the germline V gene (reference sequence). V was shortened by 2 bases and J by 4 bases, with 15 bases between the two germline ends. The CDR3 protein is CASSLVSGVGYEQYF. The CDR3 bases are TGTGCCAGCAGTTTAGTTTCTGGGGTTGGTTACGAGCAGTACTTC.

This clonotype was seen a few times. The chain is built from TRBV10-3 and TRBJ2-7, with D perhaps TRBD1 or TRBD2 (5 bases each). This CDR3 is built from 13 residues. V dropped 10 bases and J dropped 2 bases, with 15 bases sitting between them. Germline V gene data show CDR1 as ENHRY and CDR2 as SYGVKD. CDR3 DNA: TGTGCCACGCGAGGGGACCGAGCCTACGAGCAGTACGTC. The encoded protein is CATRGDRAYEQYV.

The chain joins TRBV4-2 to TRBJ2-3; tentatively, D is TRBD2 (5 bases). Trimming pared 5 bases from V and 2 bases from J, leaving 14 bases between. The CDR3 loop spans 15 amino acids. Germline-derived CDR1 and CDR2 are LGHNA and YNFKEQ. The CDR3 DNA sequence: TGTGCCAGCAGCTCCGAGGGCCCGATCACAGATACGCAGTATTTT. Protein sequence: CASSSEGPITDTQYF.

This clonotype was recorded at least ten times. The chain has TRBV3-1 and TRBJ2-5, with D possibly being TRBD2 (6 bases). The CDR3 spans 13 residues. Deletions cut 4 bases from V and 2 bases from J, with 8 bases between. CDR1 and CDR2 (germline): LGHDT, YNNKEL (reference sequence). The CDR3 nucleotides are TGTGCCAGCAGCCCCGGGGGACAAGAGACCCAGTACTTC. Amino acids: CASSPGGQETQYF.

This chain joins TRBV7-9 and TRBJ2-7; 14 positions agree with TRBD2. The CDR3 extends over 17 amino acids. The V gene end was trimmed by 8 bases and the J gene end by 5 bases; junction bases not matched to a gene: 14. Germline CDR1 and CDR2: SEHNR and FQNEAQ (reference sequence). CDR3 nucleotides: TGTGCCAGCGCGAGAACGGGCGGACTAGCGGGAGGCCACGAGCAGTACTTC. Protein sequence: CASARTGGLAGGHEQYF.

This chain links TRBV14 with TRBJ2-7; D gene ambiguous. The CDR3 length is 13 residues. Germline CDR1 and CDR2: SGHDN and FVKESK. Trimming cost V 0 bases and J 0 bases, with 3 bases left between them. In nucleotides, the CDR3 is TGTGCCAGCAGCCAAGAGTCCTCCTACGAGCAGTACGTC. Protein: CASSQESSYEQYV.

This clonotype appeared many times. V usage is TRBV29-1 and J usage is TRBJ1-1, with D possibly being TRBD1 (6 bases). Germline CDR1 and CDR2: SQVTM and ANQGSEA. V lost 5 bases to trimming and J lost 0 bases, with 10 bases between them. The CDR3 spans 13 residues. As DNA, the CDR3 is TGCAGCGTTCCGGGACAATTGAACACTGAAGCTTTCTTT. It is translated as CSVPGQLNTEAFF.

This chain links TRBV5-4 with TRBJ1-1; TRBD1 aligns across 10 bases. The CDR3 has 14 amino acids. The V and J ends lost 0 bases and 11 bases, in that order; junction bases with no gene match: 7. Germline-derived CDR1 and CDR2 are SGHNT and YYREEE (reference sequence). The CDR3 DNA follows: TGTGCCAGCAGCTTGGCCGGGACAGGGGCATCGGCTTTCTTT. Amino acid sequence: CASSLAGTGASAFF.

The V call is TRBV20-1, the J call TRBJ2-5; 7 bases align to TRBD2. Germline V lookup: CDR1 DFQATT, CDR2 SNEGSKA (reference sequence). The CDR3 runs to 12 residues. Losses at the gene ends were 6 bases for V and 0 bases for J; bases not matched to a gene: 1. In nucleotides, the CDR3 is TGCAGTGCCGGACTAGACCAAGAGACCCAGTACTTC. Encoded protein: CSAGLDQETQYF.

This clonotype was recorded a few times. This rearrangement joins TRBV7-9 to TRBJ2-7; 9 bases map to TRBD2. The CDR3 runs to 15 residues. V lost 1 base, J lost 2 bases, and 3 bases stayed unmatched. Looked up from germline, CDR1 is SEHNR and CDR2 is FQNEAQ (reference sequence). The DNA of the CDR3 is TGTGCCAGCAGCTTAGTGACTAGCGGACCCTACGAGCAGTACGTC. Protein sequence: CASSLVTSGPYEQYV.

This clonotype occurred many times. The V call is TRBV2, the J call TRBJ2-3; D is unclear. The CDR3 is 12 residues long. Trimming removed 6 bases from V and 2 bases from J, with 6 bases in between. Germline V lookup: CDR1 SNHLY, CDR2 FYNNEI. CDR3 bases: TGTGCCAGCAGGGGTTACACAGATACGCAGTATTTT. Translated: CASRGYTDTQYF.

The chain has TRBV2 and TRBJ2-3; no firm D call. Germline loops: CDR1 SNHLY, CDR2 FYNNEI. The length of the CDR3 is 13 residues. Trimming took off 7 bases at V and 2 bases at J, with 10 bases between the two ends. The CDR3 loop reads CASIGRDTDTQYF. The CDR3 coding sequence is TGTGCCAGCATCGGCAGAGACACAGATACGCAGTATTTT.

This clonotype was observed a handful of times. V and J are TRBV4-2 and TRBJ2-7; 10 bases align to TRBD2. Germline CDR1 is LGHNA and CDR2 is YNFKEQ. This CDR3 is 14 amino acids long. V lost 3 bases, J lost 7 bases, and 6 bases stayed unmatched. DNA for the CDR3: TGTGCCAGCAGCCATCTAGCGGGAGCGGAAGAGCAGTACTTC. This gives the protein CASSHLAGAEEQYF.

This clonotype was recorded at least ten times. The chain combines TRBV7-3 with TRBJ2-2; D not certain. The CDR3 runs 15 residues. Trimming cost V 5 bases and J 4 bases, with 14 bases left between them. Per germline, CDR1 SGHTA and CDR2 FQGTGA. The CDR3 region is CASSPGLRGTGELFF. Written as DNA, the CDR3 is TGTGCCAGCAGCCCGGGCCTACGAGGCACCGGGGAGCTGTTTTTT. The full variable domain, completed using reference TRBV7-3 and TRBJ2-2, is GAGVSQTPSNKVTEKGKYVELRCDPISGHTALYWYRQSLGQGPEFLIYFQGTGAADDSGLPNDRFFAVRPEGSVSTLKIQRTERGDSAVYLCASSPGLRGTGELFFGEGSRLTVL.

This clonotype has only one observation. A read error is possible here, since a much larger clone lies one base away. The rearrangement links TRBV12-3 or TRBV12-4 to TRBJ2-1, with TRBD1 identical over 7 bases. The length of the CDR3 is 13 residues. J gave up 9 bases and V 3 bases, and 5 bases lay outside the gene matches. The CDR3 region is CASSFTGDAEQFF. In nucleotides, the CDR3 is TGTGCCAGCAGTTTTACAGGGGATGCTGAGCAGTTCTTC.

The chain employs TRBV20-1 and TRBJ1-5, with TRBD1 identical over 8 bases. The CDR3 loop spans 13 amino acids. V gave up 6 bases and J gave up 5 bases; unmatched junction bases: 6. Germline CDR1 and CDR2: DFQATT and SNEGSKA (reference sequence). The CDR3 loop reads CSARTGSYQPQHF. CDR3 nucleotide sequence: TGCAGTGCCCGGACAGGGAGTTATCAGCCCCAGCATTTT.

This clonotype was picked up a small number of times. The rearrangement uses TRBV13 and TRBJ1-2; D is undetermined. The CDR3 consists of 13 residues. Looked up from germline, CDR1 is PRHDT and CDR2 is FYEKMQ (reference sequence). V lost 5 bases to trimming and J lost 5 bases, with 12 bases between them. CDR3 amino acids: CASSIKTGYGYTF. The CDR3 coding sequence is TGTGCCAGCAGCATAAAGACTGGGTATGGCTACACCTTC.

This chain joins TRBV29-1 and TRBJ2-1; 13 positions agree with TRBD2. CDR1 and CDR2 (germline): SQVTM, ANQGSEA. With 6 bases clipped from V and 6 bases from J, the junction kept 8 bases outside the gene matches. This CDR3 is built from 15 residues. CDR3 sequence reads: CSVGGTSGRANEQFF. The CDR3 bases are TGCAGCGTCGGTGGTACTAGCGGGAGGGCCAATGAGCAGTTCTTC.

The V gene is TRBV4-1, the J gene TRBJ2-7, with D perhaps matching TRBD2 (7 bases). The germline V gene encodes CDR1 MGHRA and CDR2 YSYEKL. Trimming took off 0 bases at V and 4 bases at J, with 22 bases between the two ends. CDR3 length: 18 residues. Written as DNA, the CDR3 is TGCGCCAGCAGCCAAGACCCCCTGGCGGGAGAAGGGGGATACGAGCAGTACTTC. Protein sequence: CASSQDPLAGEGGYEQYF.

The chain employs TRBV20-1 and TRBJ2-2; D gene ambiguous. The V gene's germline CDR1 is DFQATT and CDR2 SNEGSKA (reference sequence). V shed 1 base and J shed 3 bases, with 9 bases lying between them. This CDR3 region has 14 residues. CDR3 loop: CSARGGSDTGELFF. CDR3 bases: TGCAGTGCTAGAGGGGGATCGGACACCGGGGAGCTGTTTTTT.

This clonotype was detected ten times or more. The rearrangement links TRBV9 to TRBJ2-1; D is uncertain. Germline CDR1 reads SGDLS; CDR2 reads YYNGEE. Between the trimmed V and J ends, which lost 0 bases and 5 bases, there was a span of 3 bases. The CDR3 contains 12 residues. For the CDR3, the DNA is TGTGCCAGCAGCGTAGGTAACAATGAGCAGTTCTTC. Protein product: CASSVGNNEQFF.

This clonotype was detected a few times. The chain is built from TRBV5-5 and TRBJ1-4, with D unclear. V was trimmed by 1 base and J by 5 bases, leaving 9 bases between them. CDR3 size: 14 residues. Germline assignment: CDR1 SGHKS and CDR2 YYEKEE (reference sequence). Here the CDR3 reads CASSLRALNEKLFF. CDR3 nucleotides: TGTGCCAGCAGCTTGAGGGCTCTAAATGAAAAACTGTTTTTT.

This clonotype has ten or more counts. The V gene is TRBV12-3 or TRBV12-4, the J gene TRBJ2-5, with no clear D. CDR3 length: 11 residues. Trimming took off 3 bases at V and 7 bases at J, with 6 bases between the two ends. The CDR3 nucleotides are TGTGCCAGCAGTTTCAAGGGGACCCAGTACTTC. Its protein is CASSFKGTQYF.